These 13 T cell receptor beta chains came from one sample sequenced in a study of T cells in Graves' hyperthyroidism and ophthalmopathy (dated by TCRdb to between 2017 and 2020). The method behind the library was multiplex PCR. Reads for this sample came from an Illumina HiSeq 2000. The TCR beta CDR3 regions were amplified from RNA transcripts. The TCR CDR3 was subjected to a first round of RT-PCR using the HTBI primer set and the Qiagen OneStep RT-PCR kit. TCRdb reran the public reads through fastp at Q25 and MiXCR, keeping productive beta chains. Here each entry gathers all rows of one CDR3 protein and keeps the most common genes and DNA. This sample is represented by a few hundred thousand distinct CDR3 sequences; roughly 46% of them were singletons. The ten largest clones represent about 7.8% of the sample. The sequenced sample consisted of peripheral blood or thyroid tissue (not recorded which). Every receptor here comes from a woman between 18 and 30 years old with Graves' hyperthyroidism.

This chain connects TRBV7-3 to TRBJ1-1, with D unresolved. V was trimmed by 3 bases and J by 1 base, leaving 9 bases between them. The CDR3 sequence is 14 residues long. Germline loops: CDR1 SGHTA, CDR2 FQGTGA. CDR3 region: CASSFGGGNTEAFF. CDR3 nucleotide sequence: TGTGCCAGCAGCTTTGGCGGCGGGAACACTGAAGCTTTCTTT. The entire variable domain, with the rest obtained from reference TRBV7-3 and TRBJ1-1, is as follows: GAGVSQTPSNKVTEKGKYVELRCDPISGHTALYWYRQSLGQGPEFLIYFQGTGAADDSGLPNDRFFAVRPEGSVSTLKIQRTERGDSAVYLCASSFGGGNTEAFFGQGTRLTVV.

This chain links TRBV18 with TRBJ1-4; the D gene is possibly TRBD1 (6 bases). The CDR3 runs to 14 residues. The V end lost 3 bases, the J end lost 5 bases, and 10 bases lay between the germline ends. The V gene's germline CDR1 is KGHSH and CDR2 LQKENI. CDR3 region: CASSPDRRNEKLFF. The CDR3 bases are TGTGCCAGCTCACCTGACAGGAGAAATGAAAAACTGTTTTTT.

At least ten counts were recorded for this clonotype. V and J are TRBV12-3 or TRBV12-4 and TRBJ1-2; 7 positions match TRBD1. Trimming cost V 1 base and J 8 bases; bases outside gene matches: 7. CDR3 size: 14 residues. CDR3 sequence: CASSLDRGPLGYTF. Written as DNA, the CDR3 is TGTGCCAGCAGTTTAGACAGGGGACCTCTAGGCTACACCTTC.

The chain employs TRBV20-1 and TRBJ1-1; the match to TRBD1 covers 7 bases. V gave up 4 bases and J gave up 4 bases; unmatched junction bases: 15. CDR1 is DFQATT and CDR2 is SNEGSKA in the germline V gene (reference sequence). The CDR3 consists of 16 residues. CDR3 amino acids: CSAKPLTGCSGTEAFF. CDR3 bases: TGCAGTGCTAAGCCCTTGACAGGGTGCAGCGGCACTGAAGCTTTCTTT.

The chain carries TRBV10-1 and TRBJ2-3; unclear D gene. In germline, CDR1 is WNHNN, CDR2 SYGVQD (reference sequence). This CDR3 region has 15 residues. With 0 bases removed from V and 0 bases from J, the gap between germline ends came to 7 bases. CDR3 sequence: CASSESFTSTDTQYF. The CDR3 DNA reads as TGCGCCAGCAGTGAGTCCTTCACTAGCACAGATACGCAGTATTTT.

As concerns this clonotype: A junction end diverges from the germline sequence, so it may reflect a read error. This chain joins TRBV7-3 and TRBJ1-1; 7 bases agree with TRBD1. This CDR3 has 14 amino acids. Germline V lookup: CDR1 SGHTA, CDR2 FQGTGA. Here the CDR3 DNA reads TGTGCCAGCAGCCTAACAGGGGCGGACACTGAAGCTTTCTTT. As protein: CASSLTGADTEAFF.

This clonotype was counted at least ten times. V usage is TRBV12-3 or TRBV12-4 and J usage is TRBJ2-7, with no clear D. Trimming removed 3 bases from V and 5 bases from J, with 11 bases in between. CDR3 size: 13 residues. The CDR3 DNA sequence: TGTGCCAGCAGTTTTACAAATCGGAACGAGCAGTACTTC. Protein product: CASSFTNRNEQYF.

V is TRBV19 and J is TRBJ1-1; D uncertain. The CDR3 consists of 13 residues. V was trimmed by 5 bases and J by 6 bases, leaving 13 bases between them. The germline CDR1 and CDR2 sequences are LNHDA and SQIVND (reference sequence). The DNA of the CDR3 is TGTGCCAGTAGTCTAGGACGGAGCTCTGAAGCTTTCTTT. Its translation: CASSLGRSSEAFF. Complete variable domain (other parts from reference TRBV19 and TRBJ1-1): DGGITQSPKYLFRKEGQNVTLSCEQNLNHDAMYWYRQDPGQGLRLIYYSQIVNDFQKGDIAEGYSVSREKKESFPLTVTSAQKNPTAFYLCASSLGRSSEAFFGQGTRLTVV.

About this clonotype: One base away lies a much larger clone, so this may be a sequencing read error. The chain joins TRBV5-1 to TRBJ2-2; no firm D call. Per the germline V gene, CDR1 is SGHRS and CDR2 is YFSETQ. Between the trimmed V and J ends, which lost 4 bases and 4 bases, there was a span of 20 bases. The CDR3 length is 17 residues. The CDR3 is CASSHRSQWTGTGELFF. The CDR3 DNA follows: TGCGCCAGCAGCCACCGCTCACAGTGGACGGGCACCGGGGAGCTGTTTTTT.

Concerning this clonotype itself: Being one base from a much bigger clone, this may be a read error. The CDR3 DNA reads TGCAGCGTCGTCGAGACAGGGGAAGGCTACACCTTC. It encodes CSVVETGEGYTF. This chain joins TRBV29-1 and TRBJ1-2; 8 nucleotides match TRBD1. CDR3 size: 12 residues. Germline CDR1 is SQVTM and CDR2 is ANQGSEA. V trimming: 6 bases; J trimming: 8 bases; junction bases outside the gene matches: 8.

The chain has TRBV20-1 and TRBJ1-5; possibly TRBD1 for D (5 bases). Looked up from germline, CDR1 is DFQATT and CDR2 is SNEGSKA (reference sequence). This CDR3 is 14 amino acids long. V dropped 0 bases and J dropped 14 bases, with 20 bases sitting between them. Here the CDR3 reads CSARDLREGSYEHF. CDR3 coding DNA: TGCAGTGCTAGAGATCTTCGGGAGGGGTCCTACGAGCATTTT.

The chain uses TRBV7-2 and TRBJ2-5; D might be TRBD2 (7 bases). Germline CDR1 and CDR2: SGHTA and FQGNSA. This CDR3 is 15 amino acids long. Trimming removed 1 base at V and 2 bases at J, with 11 bases between. CDR3 in amino acids: CASSLVGGTQETQYF. The CDR3 coding sequence is TGTGCCAGCAGCTTAGTGGGGGGGACACAAGAGACCCAGTACTTC. Full variable domain (remainder filled in from reference TRBV7-2 and TRBJ2-5): GAGVSQSPSNKVTEKGKDVELRCDPISGHTALYWYRQSLGQGLEFLIYFQGNSAPDKSGLPSDRFSAERTGGSVSTLTIQRTQQEDSAVYLCASSLVGGTQETQYFGPGTRLLVL.

V usage is TRBV7-6 and J usage is TRBJ2-1, with D possibly being TRBD1 (5 bases). Germline V gene lookup returns CDR1 SGHVS and CDR2 FNYEAQ. This CDR3 spans 17 amino acids. Trimming took off 0 bases at V and 5 bases at J, with 17 bases between the two ends. The CDR3 sequence: CASSLAGVGVKDNEQFF. Here the CDR3 DNA reads TGTGCCAGCAGCTTAGCTGGTGTAGGGGTTAAGGACAATGAGCAGTTCTTC.